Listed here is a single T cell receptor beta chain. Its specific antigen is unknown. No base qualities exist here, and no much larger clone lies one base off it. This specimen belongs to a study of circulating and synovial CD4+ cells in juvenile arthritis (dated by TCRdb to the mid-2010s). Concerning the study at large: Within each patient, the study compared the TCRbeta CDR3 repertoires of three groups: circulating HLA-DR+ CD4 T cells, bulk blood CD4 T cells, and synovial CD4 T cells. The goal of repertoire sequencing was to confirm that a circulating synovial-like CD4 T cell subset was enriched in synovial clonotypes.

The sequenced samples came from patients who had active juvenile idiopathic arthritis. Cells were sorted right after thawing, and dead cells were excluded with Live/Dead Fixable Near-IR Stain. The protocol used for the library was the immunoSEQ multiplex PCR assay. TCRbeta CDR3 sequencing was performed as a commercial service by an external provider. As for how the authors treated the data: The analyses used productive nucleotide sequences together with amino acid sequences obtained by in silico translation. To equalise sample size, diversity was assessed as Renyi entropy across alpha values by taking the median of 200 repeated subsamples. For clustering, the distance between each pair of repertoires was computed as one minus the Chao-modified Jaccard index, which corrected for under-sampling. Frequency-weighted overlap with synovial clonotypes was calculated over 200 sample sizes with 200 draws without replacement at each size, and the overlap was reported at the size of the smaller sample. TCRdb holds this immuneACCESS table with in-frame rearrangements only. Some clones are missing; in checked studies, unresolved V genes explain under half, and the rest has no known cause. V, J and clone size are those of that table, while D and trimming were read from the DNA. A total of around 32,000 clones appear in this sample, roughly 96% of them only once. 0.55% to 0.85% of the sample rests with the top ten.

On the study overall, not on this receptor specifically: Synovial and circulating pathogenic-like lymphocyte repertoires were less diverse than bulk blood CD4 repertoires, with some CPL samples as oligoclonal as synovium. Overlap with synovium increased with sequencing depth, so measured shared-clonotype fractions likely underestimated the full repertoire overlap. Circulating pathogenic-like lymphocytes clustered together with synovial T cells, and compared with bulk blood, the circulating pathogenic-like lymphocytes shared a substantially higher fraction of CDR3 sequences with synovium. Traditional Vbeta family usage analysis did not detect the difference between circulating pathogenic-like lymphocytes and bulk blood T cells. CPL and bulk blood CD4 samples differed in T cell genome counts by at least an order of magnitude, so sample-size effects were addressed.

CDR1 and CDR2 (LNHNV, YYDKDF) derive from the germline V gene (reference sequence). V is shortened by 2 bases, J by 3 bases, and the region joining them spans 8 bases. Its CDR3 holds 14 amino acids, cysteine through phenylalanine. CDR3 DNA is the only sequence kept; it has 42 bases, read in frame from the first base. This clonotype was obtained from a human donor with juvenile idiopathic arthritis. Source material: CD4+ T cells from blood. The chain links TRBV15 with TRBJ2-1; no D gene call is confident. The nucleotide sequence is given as TGTGCCACCAGCAGATCCCGAGACTACAATGAGCAGTTCTTC. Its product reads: CATSRSRDYNEQFF. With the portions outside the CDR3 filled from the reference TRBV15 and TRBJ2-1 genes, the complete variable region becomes DAMVIQNPRYQVTQFGKPVTLSCSQTLNHNVMYWYQQKSSQAPKLLFHYYDKDFNNEADTPDNFQSRRPNTSFCFLDIRSPGLGDTAMYLCATSRSRDYNEQFFGPGTRLTVL.